The present entry profiles one TCR beta chain with its context. Its matching antigen is unknown. With listed TCR primers and previously described methods, bulk TCR libraries were prepared. TCRdb re-analysed the PCR reads in MiXCR, keeping a single row per CDR3 protein. The sample consists of about 510,000 distinct CDR3 sequences, roughly 23% of them appearing once. CDR3 length: 12 residues. V was trimmed by 8 bases and J by 4 bases, leaving 11 bases between them. Germline V CDR1 and CDR2: LNHNV, YYDKDF (reference sequence). The data originate from a study of molecular identifiers for immune sequencing clone quantification. Whole-study results and caveats: Effector cells had over 99% of their molecules in clones above 20 RNA copies, while naive cells had under 1%.

RNA fractions of 10%, 30% or 50% and about 18,000 to 1,000,000 sorted cells were the source of naive CD8 libraries. This sequence originates from a human donor in good health. Some libraries in this study had Jurkat cell RNA spiked in. V and J are TRBV15 and TRBJ2-5; D may be TRBD2 (6 bases). Sequencing was performed on naive CD8+ T cells from blood, with Jurkat cell RNA spiked in. As to subset: FACS-sorted CD8+CD4-CCR7+CD45RA+ naive T cells. CDR3 protein: CATGKGGETQYF. The CDR3 region has the DNA TGTGCCACCGGGAAGGGAGGAGAGACCCAGTACTTC.